This paragraph covers one T cell receptor beta chain sequence. This specimen comes from a study of shared clonotypes between healthy human individuals. Participating donors were healthy, HIV-negative adults free of recent acute infections or vaccinations. Looked up from germline, CDR1 is MNHEY and CDR2 is SMNVEV (reference sequence). This CDR3 spans 15 amino acids. Trimming removed 5 bases from V and 0 bases from J; junction bases left unmatched: 4. This was a deep-level run. Once extracted for a subset, genomic DNA was divided evenly among several immunoSEQ plates. The assay was immunoSEQ multiplex PCR, and TCRdb's table has in-frame clones only and misses some. Of 550,000 to 600,000 clones listed, around three quarters are singletons.

This clonotype was sampled from a woman aged 35 to 49 in good health. Some clones in this sample may be carry-over from other donors' samples. This sequence joins TRBV27 and TRBJ2-1, with TRBD2 matching over 7 bases. Sequencing was done on a sample of PBMCs. In DNA form, the CDR3 reads TGTGCCAGCAGTCCCCGGGACTACTCCTACAATGAGCAGTTCTTC. Amino acids: CASSPRDYSYNEQFF.